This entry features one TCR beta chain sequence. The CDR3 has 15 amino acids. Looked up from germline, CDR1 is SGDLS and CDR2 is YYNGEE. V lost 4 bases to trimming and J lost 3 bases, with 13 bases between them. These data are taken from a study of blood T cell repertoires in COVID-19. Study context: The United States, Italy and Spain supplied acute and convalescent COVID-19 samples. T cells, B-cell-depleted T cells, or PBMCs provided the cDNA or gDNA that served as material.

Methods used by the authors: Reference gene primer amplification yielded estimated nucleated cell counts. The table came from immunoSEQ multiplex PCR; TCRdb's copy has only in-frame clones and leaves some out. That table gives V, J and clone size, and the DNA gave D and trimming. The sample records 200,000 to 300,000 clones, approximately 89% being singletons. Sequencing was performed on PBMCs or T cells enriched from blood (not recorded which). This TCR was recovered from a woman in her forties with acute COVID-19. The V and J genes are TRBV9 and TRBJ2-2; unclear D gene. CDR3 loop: CASSKPQVDTGELFF. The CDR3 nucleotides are TGTGCCAGCAGCAAACCTCAGGTCGACACCGGGGAGCTGTTTTTT.